These 9 T cell receptor beta chains were sequenced from one sample in a study of blood T cell repertoires in COVID-19. Profiled with immunoSEQ multiplex PCR; TCRdb holds only in-frame clones, not every one. This table has around 300,000 clones, around 82% appearing once. The sequenced sample was peripheral blood. The receptors here all came from a woman between 45 and 60 years old who had recovered from COVID-19.

This sequence joins TRBV28 and TRBJ2-7, with a weak D call TRBD1 (5 bases). Looked up from germline, CDR1 is MDHEN and CDR2 is SYDVKM. The CDR3 covers 15 residues. V dropped 1 base and J dropped 0 bases, with 10 bases sitting between them. The CDR3 sequence is CASSLSGRSSYEQYF. The CDR3 region has the DNA TGTGCCAGCAGTTTATCAGGGCGGAGCTCCTACGAGCAGTACTTC.

On this clone: Other DNA sequences from this sample encode an identical CDR3 as well. The J gene is TRBJ2-7, the V gene TRBV28; D is ambiguous. Trimming stripped 3 bases from V and 1 base from J, with 7 bases between. The germline V gene encodes CDR1 MDHEN and CDR2 SYDVKM. The CDR3 is made up of 13 amino acids. The CDR3 sequence: CASSLPGSYEQYF. The CDR3, as DNA: TGTGCCAGCAGTTTGCCCGGTTCCTACGAGCAGTACTTC.

V and J are TRBV19 and TRBJ1-5; D is perhaps TRBD1 (6 bases). Per germline, CDR1 LNHDA and CDR2 SQIVND (reference sequence). Trimming cost V 6 bases and J 4 bases, with 22 bases left between them. This CDR3 is built from 17 residues. CDR3: CASRPGGAGAGNQPQHF. In nucleotides, the CDR3 is TGTGCCAGTAGGCCGGGGGGGGCGGGGGCGGGGAATCAGCCCCAGCATTTT.

This chain's CDR3 is CASSFRAGANVLTF. In DNA, the CDR3 is TGTGCCAGCAGTTTTCGCGCTGGGGCCAACGTCCTGACTTTC. The V call is TRBV28, the J call TRBJ2-6; D gene ambiguous. Trimming left V 3 bases short and J 2 bases short, with 5 bases between. The CDR3 runs 14 residues. In germline, CDR1 is MDHEN, CDR2 SYDVKM.

The chain employs TRBV9 and TRBJ1-2; D unclear. The CDR3 is 16 residues long. Trimming removed 0 bases from V and 2 bases from J, with 14 bases in between. Per germline, CDR1 SGDLS and CDR2 YYNGEE. The CDR3: CASSVGWSGVNYGYTF. In DNA, the CDR3 is TGTGCCAGCAGCGTAGGGTGGTCGGGAGTGAACTATGGCTACACCTTC.

The chain recombines TRBV12-1 with TRBJ2-7; the tabulated D call, TRBD2, remains unverified against the DNA. TRBV12-1 is tagged as a pseudogene. This CDR3 is built from 20 residues. The CDR3 loop is CASSFATEKEGTSGSYEQYF. The CDR3 DNA sequence: TGTGCCAGCAGCTTTGCGACCGAAAAGGAGGGGACTAGCGGTTCCTACGAGCAGTACTTC.

The CDR3 coding sequence is TGTGCCAGCAGTTGGGACAACGATAATGAGCAGTTCTTC. Translating it yields CASSWDNDNEQFF. The chain combines TRBV28 with TRBJ2-1; tentative D call: TRBD1 (6 bases). The CDR3 runs to 13 residues. The V and J ends lost 4 bases and 7 bases respectively, with 11 bases between them. Germline assignment: CDR1 MDHEN and CDR2 SYDVKM.

The chain joins TRBV19 to TRBJ2-7, with TRBD2 as a possible D gene (6 bases). V lost 1 base, J lost 0 bases, and 10 bases lay in between. The germline V gene encodes CDR1 LNHDA and CDR2 SQIVND (reference sequence). This CDR3 is 15 amino acids long. For the CDR3, the DNA is TGTGCCAGTAGTATAGGTGGCGGGGACTCCTACGAGCAGTACTTC. Protein: CASSIGGGDSYEQYF.

The rearrangement uses TRBV6-5 and TRBJ2-1; D is ambiguous. The CDR3 covers 13 residues. CDR1 is MNHEY and CDR2 is SVGAGI in the germline V gene. V was pared by 6 bases and J by 7 bases, with 13 bases between. The CDR3 here is CASSPQKWNEQFF. The CDR3 DNA reads TGTGCCAGCAGCCCCCAGAAATGGAATGAGCAGTTCTTC.